The clone carrying this T cell receptor (beta chain) was seen many times. Its matching antigen is unknown. TCRdb recomputed calls from the RT-PCR reads with MiXCR, one row per CDR3 protein. Of about 700,000 distinct CDR3 sequences listed, 14% were seen once; the top ten hold less than 9%. This entry belongs to a study of response to subunit inactivated influenza vaccine. Study results and caveats: Few additional T cells are recruited per seasonal influenza vaccination, authors suggested.

Losses at the gene ends were 5 bases for V and 7 bases for J; bases not matched to a gene: 12. Germline lookup yields CDR1 MDHEN and CDR2 SYDVKM. CDR3 length: 17 amino acids. The input for sequencing was PBMCs from blood, taken less than 15 days before vaccination. The TCR comes from a man aged 45-65 years who received an inactivated influenza vaccine. This chain uses TRBV28 with TRBJ2-2; 11 nucleotides align to TRBD2. The CDR3 coding sequence is TGTGCCAGCAGTGATAGCGACCGCGGACTAGCGGGCGGGGAGCTGTTTTTT. Translating gives CASSDSDRGLAGGELFF.